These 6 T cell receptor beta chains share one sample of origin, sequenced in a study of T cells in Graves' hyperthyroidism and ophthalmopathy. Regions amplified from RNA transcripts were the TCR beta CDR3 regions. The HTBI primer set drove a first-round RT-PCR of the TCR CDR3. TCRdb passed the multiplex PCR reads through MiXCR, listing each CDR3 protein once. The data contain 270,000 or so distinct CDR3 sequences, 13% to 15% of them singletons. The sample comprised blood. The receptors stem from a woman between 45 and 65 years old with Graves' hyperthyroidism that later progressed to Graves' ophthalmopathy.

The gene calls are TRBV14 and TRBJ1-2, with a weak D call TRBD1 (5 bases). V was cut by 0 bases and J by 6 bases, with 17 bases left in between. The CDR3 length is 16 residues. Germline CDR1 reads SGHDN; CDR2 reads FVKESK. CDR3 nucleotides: TGTGCCAGCAGCCAAGATTGGGGGACCAGTTGGGATGGCTACACCTTC. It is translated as CASSQDWGTSWDGYTF.

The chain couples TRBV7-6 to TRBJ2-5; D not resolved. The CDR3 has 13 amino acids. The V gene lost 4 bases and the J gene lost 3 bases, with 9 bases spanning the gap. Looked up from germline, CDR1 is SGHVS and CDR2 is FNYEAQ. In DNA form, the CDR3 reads TGTGCCAGCAGCTCCTGGCAGGAAGAGACCCAGTACTTC. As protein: CASSSWQEETQYF.

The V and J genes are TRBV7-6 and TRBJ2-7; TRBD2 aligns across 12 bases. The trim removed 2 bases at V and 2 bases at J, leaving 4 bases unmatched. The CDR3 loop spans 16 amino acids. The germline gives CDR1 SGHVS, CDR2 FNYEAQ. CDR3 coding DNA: TGTGCCAGCAGCTTAAGGACTAGCGGGACCACCTACGAGCAGTACTTC. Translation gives CASSLRTSGTTYEQYF.

The CDR3 loop reads CASSLALAGEREQYF. The DNA for the CDR3 is TGCGCCAGCAGCTTGGCACTAGCGGGAGAAAGGGAGCAGTACTTC. J is TRBJ2-7 and V is TRBV5-1; TRBD2 aligns across 11 bases. Losses at the gene ends were 0 bases for V and 7 bases for J; bases not matched to a gene: 6. CDR3 length: 15 amino acids. Germline values: CDR1 SGHRS, CDR2 YFSETQ. Using reference TRBV5-1 and TRBJ2-7 for the parts outside the CDR3, the full variable domain is KAGVTQTPRYLIKTRGQQVTLSCSPISGHRSVSWYQQTPGQGLQFLFEYFSETQRNKGNFPGRFSGRQFSNSRSEMNVSTLELGDSALYLCASSLALAGEREQYFGPGTRLTVT.

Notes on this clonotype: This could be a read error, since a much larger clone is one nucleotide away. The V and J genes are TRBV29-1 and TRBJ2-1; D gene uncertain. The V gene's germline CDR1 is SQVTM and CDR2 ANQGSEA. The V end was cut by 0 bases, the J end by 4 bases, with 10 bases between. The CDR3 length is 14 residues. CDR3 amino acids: CSVEDLAPYNEQFF. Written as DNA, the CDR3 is TGCAGCGTTGAAGATCTTGCCCCTTACAATGAGCAGTTCTTC.

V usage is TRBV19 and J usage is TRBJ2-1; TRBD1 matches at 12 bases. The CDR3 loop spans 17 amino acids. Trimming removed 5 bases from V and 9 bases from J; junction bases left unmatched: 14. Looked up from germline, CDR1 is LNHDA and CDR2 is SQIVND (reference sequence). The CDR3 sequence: CASSVAAGTGGNGEQFF. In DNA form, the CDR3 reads TGTGCCAGTAGTGTTGCCGCTGGGACAGGGGGCAACGGTGAGCAGTTCTTC.